These 6 T cell receptor beta chains were sequenced from one sample in a study of cytomegalovirus exposure and HLA in healthy donors. The PCR contained 60 Vbeta and 13 Jbeta primers. Method: immunoSEQ multiplex PCR; TCRdb's copy keeps in-frame clones and lacks some. Of about 140,000 clones in the sample, roughly 80% were seen once. The sample taken for sequencing was PBMCs. The receptors originated from a middle-aged man in good health and CMV-seropositive.

This chain uses TRBV2 with TRBJ1-5; possible D gene TRBD1, 5 bases. CDR1 is SNHLY, CDR2 FYNNEI, per germline. This CDR3 comprises 14 residues. V was shortened by 7 bases and J by 1 base, with 11 bases between the two germline ends. The CDR3 here is CASKGAKSNQPQHF. The CDR3 DNA sequence: TGTGCCAGCAAAGGGGCGAAAAGCAATCAGCCCCAGCATTTT.

This clone was counted a single time. This chain connects TRBV6-4 to TRBJ1-2; perhaps TRBD1 as D (5 bases). Germline V gene lookup returns CDR1 MRHNA and CDR2 SNTAGT. The CDR3 runs to 13 residues. With 6 bases removed from V and 2 bases from J, the gap between germline ends came to 10 bases. CDR3 loop: CASSSGWNYGYTF. Written as DNA, the CDR3 is TGTGCCAGCAGCTCAGGGTGGAACTATGGCTACACCTTC.

CDR3: CASSPMTSGAYNEQFF. In DNA form, the CDR3 reads TGTGCCAGCAGCCCTATGACTAGCGGAGCTTACAATGAGCAGTTCTTC. The rearrangement links TRBV13 to TRBJ2-1; 9 positions match TRBD2. CDR1 PRHDT and CDR2 FYEKMQ come from the germline V gene (reference sequence). The CDR3 extends over 16 amino acids. J gave up 4 bases and V 5 bases, and 9 bases lay outside the gene matches.

The rearrangement links TRBV2 to TRBJ1-4; 9 bases map to TRBD1. V gave up 6 bases and J gave up 4 bases; unmatched junction bases: 3. The CDR3 loop spans 14 amino acids. Germline V gives CDR1 SNHLY, CDR2 FYNNEI. CDR3 loop: CASRKGQGNEKLFF. CDR3 nucleotide sequence: TGTGCCAGCAGGAAGGGACAGGGTAATGAAAAACTGTTTTTT. Full variable domain (missing parts from reference TRBV2 and TRBJ1-4): EPEVTQTPSHQVTQMGQEVILRCVPISNHLYFYWYRQILGQKVEFLVSFYNNEISEKSEIFDDQFSVERPDGSNFTLKIRSTKLEDSAMYFCASRKGQGNEKLFFGSGTQLSVL.

The rearrangement joins TRBV6-1 to TRBJ2-1, with 9 bases fitting TRBD1. The germline V gene encodes CDR1 MNHNS and CDR2 SASEGT. The CDR3 is made up of 15 amino acids. The ends lost 6 bases at V and 3 bases at J; junction bases unmatched: 6. The CDR3 is CASRADRGIYNEQFF. The CDR3 DNA follows: TGTGCCAGCAGAGCAGACAGGGGGATCTACAATGAGCAGTTCTTC.

The chain is built from TRBV5-5 and TRBJ1-6, with 9 bases identical to TRBD1. Germline lookup yields CDR1 SGHKS and CDR2 YYEKEE (reference sequence). Trimming at V came to 3 bases and at J to 5 bases, leaving 3 bases not matched to a gene. The CDR3 sequence is 15 residues long. This CDR3 is CASSWGTGHNSPLHF. The CDR3 bases are TGTGCCAGCAGCTGGGGGACAGGGCATAATTCACCCCTCCACTTT.